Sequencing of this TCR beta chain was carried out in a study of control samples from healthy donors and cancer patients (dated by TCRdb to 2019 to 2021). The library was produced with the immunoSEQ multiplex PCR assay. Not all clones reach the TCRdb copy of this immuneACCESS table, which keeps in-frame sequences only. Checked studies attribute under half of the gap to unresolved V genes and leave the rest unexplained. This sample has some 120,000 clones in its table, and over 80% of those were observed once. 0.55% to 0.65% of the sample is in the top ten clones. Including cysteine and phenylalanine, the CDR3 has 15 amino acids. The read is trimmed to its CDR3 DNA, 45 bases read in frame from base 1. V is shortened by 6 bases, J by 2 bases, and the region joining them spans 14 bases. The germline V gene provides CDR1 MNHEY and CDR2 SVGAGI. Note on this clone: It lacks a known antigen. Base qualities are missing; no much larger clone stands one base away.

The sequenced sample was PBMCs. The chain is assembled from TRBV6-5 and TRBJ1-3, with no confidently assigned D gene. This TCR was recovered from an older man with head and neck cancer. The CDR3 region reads CASSAIGGPGNTIYF. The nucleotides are TGTGCCAGCAGCGCAATCGGCGGACCTGGAAACACCATATATTTT.